The 27 T cell receptor beta chains below come from one sample, sequenced in a study of cytomegalovirus exposure and HLA in healthy donors (dated by TCRdb to 2016 to 2017). The library was obtained by the immunoSEQ multiplex PCR assay. TCRdb mirrors the immuneACCESS table, restricted to in-frame sequences. Some clones are absent from its copies; in checked studies, under half trace to an unresolved V gene, and the reason for the others is unknown. The sample data list 190,000 or so clones, and 75% to 85% of these were observed just once. Roughly 13% of the sample comes from the top ten. The sample taken for sequencing was PBMCs. Source of these receptors: a woman aged 25 to 45 in good health and CMV-seropositive.

The rearrangement uses TRBV15 and TRBJ2-2; TRBD1 agrees at 9 bases. This CDR3 has 16 residues. Germline V gene sequence: CDR1 LNHNV, CDR2 YYDKDF (reference sequence). The junction had 4 bases not matched to a gene; V was cut back by 5 bases and J by 0 bases. The CDR3 reads CATSPRTGANTGELFF. For the CDR3, the DNA is TGTGCCACCAGCCCGCGGACAGGGGCGAACACCGGGGAGCTGTTTTTT.

This clone has just one count. This chain links TRBV4-1 with TRBJ2-7; possible D gene TRBD1, 5 bases. Trimming removed 2 bases at V and 6 bases at J, with 20 bases between. The CDR3 contains 16 residues. CDR1 is MGHRA, CDR2 YSYEKL, per germline. The CDR3 DNA reads TGCGCCAGCAGCCAACTTGGGGCCGGGTTCCACGGCGAGCAGTACTTC. It translates to CASSQLGAGFHGEQYF.

The J gene is TRBJ2-3, the V gene TRBV12-5; D remains ambiguous. The V and J ends lost 0 bases and 6 bases respectively, with 4 bases between them. The CDR3 loop spans 12 amino acids. Germline values: CDR1 LGHNT, CDR2 FRNRAP. CDR3 region: CASGLVRDTQYF. Here the CDR3 DNA reads TGTGCTAGTGGTTTGGTGCGGGATACGCAGTATTTT. The complete variable domain, with remaining parts taken from reference TRBV12-5 and TRBJ2-3, reads DARVTQTPRHKVTEMGQEVTMRCQPILGHNTVFWYRQTMMQGLELLAYFRNRAPLDDSGMPKDRFSAEMPDATLATLKIQPSEPRDSAVYFCASGLVRDTQYFGPGTRLTVL.

J is TRBJ2-2 and V is TRBV5-6; D is unclear. CDR1 is SGHDT and CDR2 is YYEEEE in the germline V gene. The CDR3 is made up of 13 amino acids. Trimming removed 1 base at V and 3 bases at J, with 4 bases between. As DNA, the CDR3 is TGTGCCAGCAGCTTGCGGGACACCGGGGAGCTGTTTTTT. It translates to CASSLRDTGELFF.

The V and J genes are TRBV30 and TRBJ1-5; D may be TRBD1 (5 bases). Trimming removed 0 bases at V and 2 bases at J, with 11 bases between. Per germline, CDR1 GTSNPN and CDR2 SVGIG (reference sequence). CDR3 length: 15 residues. The CDR3 reads CAWSVGRGGNQPQHF. CDR3 nucleotides: TGTGCCTGGAGTGTCGGGAGGGGTGGCAATCAGCCCCAGCATTTT.

This chain links TRBV5-1 with TRBJ2-7; maybe TRBD2 (6 bases). Deletions cut 4 bases from V and 7 bases from J, with 21 bases between. The CDR3 has 15 amino acids. Germline V gene sequence: CDR1 SGHRS, CDR2 YFSETQ. The CDR3 is CASSLMEGKPAEQYF. DNA of the CDR3: TGCGCCAGCAGCCTAATGGAGGGAAAACCCGCGGAGCAGTACTTC. Drawing the rest from reference TRBV5-1 and TRBJ2-7, the complete variable domain is KAGVTQTPRYLIKTRGQQVTLSCSPISGHRSVSWYQQTPGQGLQFLFEYFSETQRNKGNFPGRFSGRQFSNSRSEMNVSTLELGDSALYLCASSLMEGKPAEQYFGPGTRLTVT.

The V gene is TRBV20-1, the J gene TRBJ2-7; D is unclear. CDR3 length equals 10 residues. Germline values: CDR1 DFQATT, CDR2 SNEGSKA (reference sequence). Trimming shortened V by 0 bases and J by 7 bases, and 4 bases separated the two germline ends. CDR3 in amino acids: CSARDSEQYF. CDR3 bases: TGCAGTGCTAGAGATTCTGAGCAGTACTTC.

This chain connects TRBV30 to TRBJ2-2, with 7 bases lining up with TRBD2. This CDR3 comprises 15 residues. V lost 0 bases and J lost 4; bases outside the gene matches: 5. Germline loops: CDR1 GTSNPN, CDR2 SVGIG (reference sequence). In DNA, the CDR3 is TGTGCCTGGAGTGTAGGTGGGGGGGGCACCGGGGAGCTGTTTTTT. Protein product: CAWSVGGGGTGELFF. The full variable domain, its missing parts supplied by reference TRBV30 and TRBJ2-2, is SQTIHQWPATLVQPVGSPLSLECTVEGTSNPNLYWYRQAAGRGLQLLFYSVGIGQISSEVPQNLSASRPQDRQFILSSKKLLLSDSGFYLCAWSVGGGGTGELFFGEGSRLTVL.

The CDR3: CASSLFGYNEQFF. The CDR3 DNA is TGTGCCAGCAGTTTATTCGGCTACAATGAGCAGTTCTTC. The J gene is TRBJ2-1, the V gene TRBV27; D not certain. In germline, CDR1 is MNHEY, CDR2 SMNVEV (reference sequence). This CDR3 spans 13 amino acids. The V gene lost 1 base and the J gene lost 3 bases, with 4 bases spanning the gap.

This clone came up once. The chain links TRBV28 to TRBJ1-2; D gene ambiguous. The V gene's germline CDR1 is MDHEN and CDR2 SYDVKM. The CDR3 covers 14 residues. With 3 bases removed from V and 6 bases from J, the gap between germline ends came to 14 bases. This CDR3 is CASSFQLDYDGYTF. CDR3 nucleotide sequence: TGTGCCAGCAGTTTCCAGTTGGACTACGATGGCTACACCTTC.

The CDR3 bases are TGCGCCAGCAGCCCACAGACAGGGGGCCTGTACGAGCAGTACTTC. Translation gives CASSPQTGGLYEQYF. This chain uses TRBV5-1 with TRBJ2-7, with TRBD1 matching over 10 bases. CDR1 and CDR2 from the germline V gene are SGHRS and YFSETQ. V shed 4 bases, J shed 4 bases, and the junction held 8 bases outside the gene matches. The CDR3 loop spans 15 amino acids.

The chain couples TRBV9 to TRBJ1-2; possibly TRBD1 for D (5 bases). This CDR3 region has 15 residues. Germline CDR1 reads SGDLS; CDR2 reads YYNGEE. With 0 bases removed from V and 4 bases from J, the gap between germline ends came to 13 bases. CDR3 region: CASSVGPGLAYGYTF. The CDR3 bases are TGTGCCAGCAGCGTAGGCCCAGGGCTGGCCTATGGCTACACCTTC. Full variable domain (outside the CDR3, taken from reference TRBV9 and TRBJ1-2): DSGVTQTPKHLITATGQRVTLRCSPRSGDLSVYWYQQSLDQGLQFLIQYYNGEERAKGNILERFSAQQFPDLHSELNLSSLELGDSALYFCASSVGPGLAYGYTFGSGTRLTVV.

This clone was recorded a few times. The chain uses TRBV9 and TRBJ2-2, with D unresolved. The CDR3 is 13 residues long. Germline CDR1 is SGDLS and CDR2 is YYNGEE. The germline V and J ends were trimmed by 2 bases and 6 bases, with 8 bases remaining between them. The CDR3 region has the DNA TGTGCCAGCAGCGTCCTTATTGCCGGGGAGCTGTTTTTT. The encoded protein is CASSVLIAGELFF. Together with reference TRBV9 and TRBJ2-2, the CDR3 gives the full variable domain: DSGVTQTPKHLITATGQRVTLRCSPRSGDLSVYWYQQSLDQGLQFLIQYYNGEERAKGNILERFSAQQFPDLHSELNLSSLELGDSALYFCASSVLIAGELFFGEGSRLTVL.

J is TRBJ2-3 and V is TRBV29-1, with D perhaps matching TRBD1 (5 bases). CDR3 length equals 15 residues. Between the trimmed V and J ends, which lost 4 bases and 2 bases, there was a span of 16 bases. Germline loops: CDR1 SQVTM, CDR2 ANQGSEA. CDR3 nucleotide sequence: TGCAGCGTTGGACGACAGCGCCTTTCCACAGATACGCAGTATTTT. Translated, it gives CSVGRQRLSTDTQYF.

The rearrangement uses TRBV6-6 and TRBJ1-3; D uncertain. The germline V gene has CDR1 MNHNY and CDR2 SVGAGI (reference sequence). The V gene lost 4 bases and the J gene lost 4 bases, with 17 bases spanning the gap. The CDR3 spans 16 residues. The CDR3 loop is CASSSLGIQPGNTIYF. In DNA, the CDR3 is TGTGCCAGCAGTTCGCTCGGGATCCAACCAGGAAACACCATATATTTT.

V and J are TRBV29-1 and TRBJ1-1; D possibly corresponds to TRBD1 (6 bases). The CDR3 contains 13 residues. Trimming removed 8 bases from V and 0 bases from J, with 13 bases in between. From germline, CDR1 is SQVTM and CDR2 ANQGSEA. CDR3 sequence reads: CSIGQRLNTEAFF. DNA of the CDR3: TGCAGCATCGGACAGCGCTTGAACACTGAAGCTTTCTTT.

The J gene is TRBJ2-7, the V gene TRBV28, with a possible D match to TRBD1 (6 bases). This CDR3 region has 15 residues. V gave up 3 bases and J gave up 4 bases, with 16 bases separating them. Per germline, CDR1 MDHEN and CDR2 SYDVKM. CDR3 in DNA: TGTGCCAGCAGTTTCACGGGACAAAAAGGGTACGAGCAGTACTTC. As protein: CASSFTGQKGYEQYF.

This chain links TRBV28 with TRBJ2-1; 7 bases agree with TRBD2. V was pared by 7 bases and J by 2 bases, with 11 bases of the junction left unmatched. Germline V CDR1 and CDR2: MDHEN, SYDVKM. The CDR3 consists of 16 residues. The CDR3, as DNA: TGTGCCAGCACCCGAGGGAGGGCGGGAGCCTACAATGAGCAGTTCTTC. Its protein is CASTRGRAGAYNEQFF.

The chain combines TRBV7-8 with TRBJ2-7, with 7 bases fitting TRBD2. This CDR3 spans 14 amino acids. Germline CDR1 reads SGHVS; CDR2 reads FQNEAQ. V was pared by 0 bases and J by 3 bases, with 2 bases of the junction left unmatched. The CDR3 sequence is CASSLARTSYEQYF. The CDR3 region has the DNA TGTGCCAGCAGCTTAGCAAGGACTAGCTACGAGCAGTACTTC.

The chain recombines TRBV2 with TRBJ1-1, with a tentative D call TRBD1 (6 bases). Germline loops: CDR1 SNHLY, CDR2 FYNNEI. V lost 10 bases and J lost 1, with 13 bases in between. The CDR3 has 13 residues. The CDR3 region is CAIQDRTNTEAFF. The DNA of the CDR3 is TGTGCCATACAGGACAGAACGAACACTGAAGCTTTCTTT. The full variable domain, its missing parts supplied by reference TRBV2 and TRBJ1-1, is EPEVTQTPSHQVTQMGQEVILRCVPISNHLYFYWYRQILGQKVEFLVSFYNNEISEKSEIFDDQFSVERPDGSNFTLKIRSTKLEDSAMYFCAIQDRTNTEAFFGQGTRLTVV.

Concerning this clone: A junction boundary mismatches the germline segment, possibly from a read error. The chain is built from TRBV6-5 and TRBJ2-7, with a possible D match to TRBD1 (6 bases). Germline V CDR1 and CDR2: MNHEY, SVGAGI. CDR3 length: 15 amino acids. DNA of the CDR3: TGTGCCAGCGGTTATAGCCTAGCAGGGGCGAATGAGCAGTACTTC. Translation: CASGYSLAGANEQYF.

The chain couples TRBV7-9 to TRBJ1-4, with TRBD1 as a possible D gene (5 bases). The germline V gene encodes CDR1 SEHNR and CDR2 FQNEAQ (reference sequence). CDR3 length: 15 amino acids. V gave up 5 bases and J gave up 1 base, with 11 bases separating them. The CDR3 protein is CASSRFRETNEKLFF. DNA of the CDR3: TGTGCCAGCAGCCGATTCAGGGAAACTAATGAAAAACTGTTTTTT.

This clone was observed a single time. V and J are TRBV15 and TRBJ1-1; D gene unclear. V was trimmed by 3 bases and J by 6 bases, leaving 14 bases between them. The CDR3 has 14 residues. From germline, CDR1 is LNHNV and CDR2 YYDKDF (reference sequence). CDR3 region: CATSRNTEQAEAFF. DNA for the CDR3: TGTGCCACCAGCAGGAATACCGAGCAGGCTGAAGCTTTCTTT.

V and J are TRBV5-1 and TRBJ2-7; TRBD1 is a possible D gene (6 bases). The CDR3 spans 15 residues. Germline CDR1 reads SGHRS; CDR2 reads YFSETQ. V was cut by 0 bases and J by 3 bases, with 13 bases left in between. The CDR3 protein is CASSLGGGDYYEQYF. The CDR3 DNA follows: TGCGCCAGCAGCTTGGGTGGGGGCGATTACTACGAGCAGTACTTC.

The gene calls are TRBV27 and TRBJ2-3; TRBD2 might be the D (5 bases). The CDR3 length is 14 residues. Germline V CDR1 and CDR2: MNHEY, SMNVEV (reference sequence). The V gene lost 6 bases and the J gene lost 6 bases, with 16 bases spanning the gap. The CDR3 region has the DNA TGTGCCAGCAGCCCAAACTTAGCGTTGGATACGCAGTATTTT. Translated, it gives CASSPNLALDTQYF.

The chain uses TRBV2 and TRBJ2-5; a weak D match, TRBD1 (6 bases). With 6 bases removed from V and 5 bases from J, the gap between germline ends came to 22 bases. Per the germline V gene, CDR1 is SNHLY and CDR2 is FYNNEI. The CDR3 covers 16 residues. The CDR3 loop reads CASREDPGQRGETQYF. The CDR3 DNA is TGTGCCAGCAGGGAGGACCCGGGACAACGAGGGGAGACCCAGTACTTC.

The chain combines TRBV29-1 with TRBJ2-1, with D hard to call. V was clipped by 6 bases and J by 0 bases, with 15 bases between them. The germline CDR1 and CDR2 sequences are SQVTM and ANQGSEA. This CDR3 is 15 amino acids long. The CDR3 DNA reads as TGCAGCGTCAAACCCTTGACAACCTCCTACAATGAGCAGTTCTTC. It yields the protein CSVKPLTTSYNEQFF.